A single T cell receptor beta chain is shown here with its context. No antigen is known for it. Clones were sequenced by immunoSEQ multiplex PCR, and TCRdb holds only the in-frame ones, with some missing. The repertoire consists of 100,000 to 150,000 clones, with 90% occurring once and the leading ten covering 7.2%. V dropped 0 bases and J dropped 6 bases, with 10 bases sitting between them. The CDR3 is 14 amino acids. The germline gives CDR1 KGHDR, CDR2 SFDVKD. This specimen belongs to a study of T cell responses to AZD1222 COVID-19 vaccine. The wider study: Both about-4-week and about-12-week second-dose recipients were combined. Study findings and constraints: Females outnumbered males among donors, who were mostly white British; clonal diversity was possibly underestimated. Regions left unmutated in variants are reportedly the target of nearly half of spike-specific TCRs.

J is TRBJ1-2 and V is TRBV24-1, with D maybe TRBD1 (5 bases). The sequenced sample was peripheral blood, obtained on day 0 of AZD1222 vaccination. This clonotype originated in an adult in good health. The CDR3, as DNA: TGTGCCACCAGTGATTTGAGTCAGGGTGATGGCTACACCTTC. It codes for CATSDLSQGDGYTF.